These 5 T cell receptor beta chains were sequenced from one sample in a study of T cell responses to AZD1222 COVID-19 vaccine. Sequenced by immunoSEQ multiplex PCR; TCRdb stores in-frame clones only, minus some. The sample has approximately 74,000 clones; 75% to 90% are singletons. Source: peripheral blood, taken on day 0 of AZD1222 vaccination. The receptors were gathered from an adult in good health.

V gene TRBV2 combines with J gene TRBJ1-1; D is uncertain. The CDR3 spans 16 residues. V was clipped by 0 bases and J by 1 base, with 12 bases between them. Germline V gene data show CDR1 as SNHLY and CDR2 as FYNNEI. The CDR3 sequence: CASSEARQNPNTEAFF. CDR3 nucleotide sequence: TGTGCCAGCAGTGAAGCACGGCAGAATCCGAACACTGAAGCTTTCTTT.

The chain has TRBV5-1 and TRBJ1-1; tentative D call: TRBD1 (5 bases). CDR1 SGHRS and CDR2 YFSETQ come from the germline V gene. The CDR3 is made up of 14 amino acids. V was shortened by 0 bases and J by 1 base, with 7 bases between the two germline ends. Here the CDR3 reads CASSLAGGNTEAFF. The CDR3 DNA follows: TGCGCCAGCAGCTTGGCTGGGGGGAACACTGAAGCTTTCTTT.

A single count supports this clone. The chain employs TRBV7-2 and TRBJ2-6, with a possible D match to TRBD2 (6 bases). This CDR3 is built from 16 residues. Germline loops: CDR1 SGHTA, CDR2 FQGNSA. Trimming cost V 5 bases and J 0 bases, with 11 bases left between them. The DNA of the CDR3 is TGTGCCAGCAGCCTGGGACTTCCCTCTGGGGCCAACGTCCTGACTTTC. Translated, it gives CASSLGLPSGANVLTF.

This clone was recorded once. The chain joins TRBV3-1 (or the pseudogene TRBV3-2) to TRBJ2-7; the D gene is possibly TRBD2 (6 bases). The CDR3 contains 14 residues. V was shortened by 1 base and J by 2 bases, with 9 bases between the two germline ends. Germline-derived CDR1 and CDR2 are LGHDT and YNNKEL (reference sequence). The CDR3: CASSQGGVTYEQYF. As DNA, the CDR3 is TGTGCCAGCAGCCAAGGGGGGGTTACCTACGAGCAGTACTTC.

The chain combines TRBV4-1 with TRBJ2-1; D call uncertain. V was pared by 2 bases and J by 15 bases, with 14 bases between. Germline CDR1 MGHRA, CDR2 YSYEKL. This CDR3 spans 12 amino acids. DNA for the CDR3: TGCGCCAGCAGCCAACCGACCCAACTGCGGTTCTTC. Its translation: CASSQPTQLRFF.